The source of this T cell receptor beta chain is a study of cytotoxic CD8 clonotypes in ibrutinib-treated CLL. A note on this clone: Its antigen is still unknown.

Trimming removed 0 bases from V and 8 bases from J, with 18 bases in between. Per the germline V gene, CDR1 is SGHRS and CDR2 is YFSETQ. This CDR3 region has 16 residues. Using immunoSEQ multiplex PCR, the repertoire was profiled, and TCRdb retains in-frame clones only, with some absent. The data hold around 310,000 clones, with more than 65% observed a single time. Study results and limitations: Once treatment began, public clonotypes, which were uncommon, contracted or stayed stable.

Sequencing was performed on PBMCs, taken before ibrutinib treatment. The V call is TRBV5-1, the J call TRBJ2-1; D is uncertain. The receptor's source is a human donor with chronic lymphocytic leukemia. For the CDR3, the DNA is TGCGCCAGCAGCTTGGTCAGTCGGCCACTGGTCTATGAGCAGTTCTTC. This encodes CASSLVSRPLVYEQFF.